One sample yielded the 25 T cell receptor beta chains listed below, sequenced in a study of OX40 agonist ivuxolimab in advanced cancers. Sequencing used immunoSEQ multiplex PCR; TCRdb keeps in-frame clones, though not all of them. The sample includes about 7,900 clones, more than 85% seen only once; the top ten take under 30%. The sample consisted of CD4+ or CD8+ T cells sorted from blood, taken in a trial of the OX40 agonist ivuxolimab. The source is an adult with an advanced solid tumor such as melanoma, head and neck, liver or kidney cancer.

The chain combines TRBV27 with TRBJ2-5, with D possibly matching TRBD2 (5 bases). The CDR3 is made up of 13 amino acids. Germline V gene lookup returns CDR1 MNHEY and CDR2 SMNVEV (reference sequence). Trimming left V 5 bases short and J 5 bases short, with 12 bases between. DNA of the CDR3: TGTGCCAGCAGTGTTCTCGGCGGGGAGACCCAGTACTTC. Its protein product is CASSVLGGETQYF.

This clone has just one count. This chain connects TRBV9 to TRBJ2-7; either TRBD1 or TRBD2 may fit D (5 bases each). Trimming removed 0 bases at V and 2 bases at J, with 12 bases between. The CDR3 spans 15 residues. The germline gives CDR1 SGDLS, CDR2 YYNGEE. Written as DNA, the CDR3 is TGTGCCAGCAGCGTAGGGGGGAAAACAGCCTACGAGCAGTACTTC. It is translated as CASSVGGKTAYEQYF.

This clone has a handful of counts. This rearrangement joins TRBV7-9 to TRBJ2-2; possibly TRBD1 for D (6 bases). CDR3 length: 15 amino acids. V lost 8 bases and J 1 base, leaving 14 bases between the germline ends. Germline CDR1 reads SEHNR; CDR2 reads FQNEAQ (reference sequence). CDR3 residues: CASHPQDRNTGELFF. The CDR3 DNA reads TGTGCCAGCCATCCCCAGGACAGGAACACCGGGGAGCTGTTTTTT.

This chain uses TRBV5-4 with TRBJ2-7; the D is unclear. Germline-derived CDR1 and CDR2 are SGHNT and YYREEE (reference sequence). There are 13 residues in the CDR3. V was cut by 4 bases and J by 5 bases, with 13 bases left in between. CDR3 coding DNA: TGTGCCAGCAGCCTGGGCCTGTTCGACGAGCAGTACTTC. Protein sequence: CASSLGLFDEQYF.

J is TRBJ2-7 and V is TRBV7-9, with 10 bases matching TRBD2. Germline CDR1 SEHNR, CDR2 FQNEAQ (reference sequence). This CDR3 spans 15 amino acids. V shed 1 base, J shed 5 bases, and the junction held 5 bases outside the gene matches. The DNA for the CDR3 is TGTGCCAGCAGCTTAGTGCTAGCGGGAGCAGACGAGCAGTACTTC. The encoded protein is CASSLVLAGADEQYF.

The chain uses TRBV7-5 and TRBJ2-7; whether TRBD2, the table's D call, matches the DNA was not checked. TRBV7-5 is marked as a pseudogene. The CDR3 consists of 19 residues. CDR3 DNA: TGTGCCAGAAGCTTCAGGACCCTAGCGGGAGACCCCCTCTCCTACGAGCAGTACTTC. This codes for CARSFRTLAGDPLSYEQYF.

This rearrangement joins TRBV2 to TRBJ1-4, with no clear D. CDR1 and CDR2 (germline): SNHLY, FYNNEI. This CDR3 spans 13 amino acids. V lost 3 bases and J lost 6, with 8 bases in between. CDR3 sequence reads: CASSDSTDEKLFF. CDR3 sequence (DNA): TGTGCCAGCAGTGATTCGACGGATGAAAAACTGTTTTTT.

The chain uses TRBV27 and TRBJ1-1; TRBD1 is a possible D gene (5 bases). With 1 base removed from V and 4 bases from J, the gap between germline ends came to 13 bases. CDR3 length: 15 residues. Germline CDR1 reads MNHEY; CDR2 reads SMNVEV (reference sequence). DNA for the CDR3: TGTGCCAGCAGTTTATTCCCTGACAGTCTCACTGAAGCTTTCTTT. Its translation is CASSLFPDSLTEAFF.

The V call is TRBV28, the J call TRBJ2-1, with TRBD2 matching over 9 bases. The junction had 6 bases not matched to a gene; V was cut back by 6 bases and J by 6 bases. Germline CDR1 is MDHEN and CDR2 is SYDVKM. This CDR3 spans 14 amino acids. This chain's CDR3 is CASRGAGGLNEQFF. CDR3 sequence (DNA): TGTGCCAGCAGGGGGGCGGGAGGGCTCAATGAGCAGTTCTTC.

This chain connects TRBV30 to TRBJ1-5; D might be TRBD1 (6 bases). This CDR3 region has 13 residues. Germline values: CDR1 GTSNPN, CDR2 SVGIG (reference sequence). V lost 6 bases and J lost 7, with 16 bases in between. The CDR3 protein is CACAGATGQPQHF. CDR3 coding DNA: TGTGCCTGCGCAGGGGCCACGGGGCAGCCCCAGCATTTT. The whole variable domain, remainder taken from reference TRBV30 and TRBJ1-5, is SQTIHQWPATLVQPVGSPLSLECTVEGTSNPNLYWYRQAAGRGLQLLFYSVGIGQISSEVPQNLSASRPQDRQFILSSKKLLLSDSGFYLCACAGATGQPQHFGDGTRLSIL.

V is TRBV10-3 and J is TRBJ2-1, with D possibly TRBD2 on 6 matching bases. Germline V lookup: CDR1 ENHRY, CDR2 SYGVKD. V was pared by 2 bases and J by 0 bases, with 11 bases between. There are 16 residues in the CDR3. The CDR3 sequence: CAISEGGMASYNEQFF. As DNA, the CDR3 is TGTGCCATCAGTGAGGGCGGGATGGCCTCCTACAATGAGCAGTTCTTC.

This sequence joins TRBV6-5 and TRBJ1-1; D is possibly TRBD1 (5 bases). V was cut by 6 bases and J by 7 bases, with 18 bases left in between. Germline CDR1 and CDR2: MNHEY and SVGAGI. CDR3 length: 14 amino acids. The CDR3 sequence is CASSRTGTDREAFF. CDR3 coding DNA: TGTGCCAGCAGCCGAACTGGGACCGACCGTGAAGCTTTCTTT.

The rearrangement uses TRBV2 and TRBJ2-7; TRBD1 aligns across 7 bases. CDR1 is SNHLY, CDR2 FYNNEI, per germline. The V gene end was trimmed by 5 bases and the J gene end by 5 bases; junction bases not matched to a gene: 6. The CDR3 sequence is 13 residues long. This CDR3 reads CASSHRGVDEQYF. CDR3 in DNA: TGTGCCAGCAGTCACAGGGGAGTTGACGAGCAGTACTTC.

This clone was picked up a small number of times. V gene TRBV5-1 combines with J gene TRBJ1-1; D ambiguous. The CDR3 is 13 amino acids. V was clipped by 1 base and J by 0 bases, with 4 bases between them. Germline CDR1 SGHRS, CDR2 YFSETQ. The CDR3 DNA follows: TGCGCCAGCAGCTTGAGGGTGAACACTGAAGCTTTCTTT. This gives the protein CASSLRVNTEAFF.

The rearrangement uses TRBV28 and TRBJ2-7; 7 nucleotides match TRBD1. This CDR3 is built from 14 residues. The trim removed 5 bases at V and 3 bases at J, leaving 7 bases unmatched. The germline V gene encodes CDR1 MDHEN and CDR2 SYDVKM. The CDR3, as DNA: TGTGCCAGCAGTCAAGACAGGGTGGACTACGAGCAGTACTTC. Its translation is CASSQDRVDYEQYF. The full variable domain, completed using reference TRBV28 and TRBJ2-7, is DVKVTQSSRYLVKRTGEKVFLECVQDMDHENMFWYRQDPGLGLRLIYFSYDVKMKEKGDIPEGYSVSREKKERFSLILESASTNQTSMYLCASSQDRVDYEQYFGPGTRLTVT.

This chain connects TRBV7-9 to TRBJ2-1; TRBD2 agrees at 9 bases. This CDR3 comprises 15 residues. Per germline, CDR1 SEHNR and CDR2 FQNEAQ (reference sequence). V shed 10 bases and J 1 base; nucleotides not matched to a gene: 8. The CDR3 region has the DNA TGTGCCAACCAGAGTAGCGGGGGTTCCTACAATGAGCAGTTCTTC. It codes for CANQSSGGSYNEQFF. Together with reference TRBV7-9 and TRBJ2-1, the CDR3 gives the full variable domain: DTGVSQNPRHKITKRGQNVTFRCDPISEHNRLYWYRQTLGQGPEFLTYFQNEAQLEKSRLLSDRFSAERPKGSFSTLEIQRTEQGDSAMYLCANQSSGGSYNEQFFGPGTRLTVL.

This chain joins TRBV27 and TRBJ2-7, with D unresolved. V lost 3 bases to trimming and J lost 1 base, with 7 bases between them. CDR1 MNHEY and CDR2 SMNVEV come from the germline V gene (reference sequence). The length of the CDR3 is 13 residues. CDR3 in amino acids: CASSFLGSYEQYF. The CDR3 DNA reads as TGTGCCAGCAGTTTTCTTGGGTCCTACGAGCAGTACTTC.

On this clone itself: This same CDR3 is encoded by further DNA sequences in the sample. The CDR3 region is CASSQDRTSGYEQYF. In DNA, the CDR3 is TGTGCCAGCAGCCAAGATAGGACTAGCGGATACGAGCAGTACTTC. J is TRBJ2-7 and V is TRBV4-2, with TRBD2 identical over 10 bases. The CDR3 totals 15 residues. The V gene's germline CDR1 is LGHNA and CDR2 YNFKEQ. V was pared by 0 bases and J by 4 bases, with 3 bases of the junction left unmatched.

V is TRBV28 and J is TRBJ2-7, with TRBD1 identical over 7 bases. The germline CDR1 and CDR2 sequences are MDHEN and SYDVKM. The junction had 4 bases not matched to a gene; V was cut back by 3 bases and J by 2 bases. The CDR3 is made up of 14 amino acids. The CDR3 reads CASSFGQETYEQYF. DNA of the CDR3: TGTGCCAGCAGTTTCGGACAGGAAACCTACGAGCAGTACTTC.

This clone occurred a few times. V usage is TRBV28 and J usage is TRBJ2-3; TRBD2 is a possible D gene (5 bases). CDR3 length: 14 residues. With 3 bases removed from V and 1 base from J, the gap between germline ends came to 8 bases. Germline assignment: CDR1 MDHEN and CDR2 SYDVKM. The CDR3 sequence is CASSFLSGTDTQYF. Here the CDR3 DNA reads TGTGCCAGCAGTTTTCTTAGCGGCACAGATACGCAGTATTTT. Supplemented by reference TRBV28 and TRBJ2-3, the full variable domain reads DVKVTQSSRYLVKRTGEKVFLECVQDMDHENMFWYRQDPGLGLRLIYFSYDVKMKEKGDIPEGYSVSREKKERFSLILESASTNQTSMYLCASSFLSGTDTQYFGPGTRLTVL.

V usage is TRBV4-1 and J usage is TRBJ2-1; D is possibly TRBD2 (7 bases). Trimming stripped 1 base from V and 4 bases from J, with 14 bases between. Germline CDR1 is MGHRA and CDR2 is YSYEKL. The CDR3 loop spans 16 amino acids. CDR3 in DNA: TGCGCCAGCAGCCAAGTGGAGGGGGGGGGATACAATGAGCAGTTCTTC. This encodes CASSQVEGGGYNEQFF.

The rearrangement uses TRBV14 and TRBJ2-5; 9 bases are a match to TRBD1. CDR1 SGHDN and CDR2 FVKESK come from the germline V gene. With 5 bases clipped from V and 5 bases from J, the junction kept 9 bases outside the gene matches. The CDR3 length is 15 residues. The CDR3 bases are TGTGCCAGCAGCGCGCACAGGGGGCGCGGGGAGACCCAGTACTTC. Translation gives CASSAHRGRGETQYF.

This rearrangement joins TRBV15 to TRBJ2-1, with 10 bases lining up with TRBD2. The CDR3 sequence is 18 residues long. The trim removed 4 bases at V and 0 bases at J, leaving 9 bases unmatched. Germline values: CDR1 LNHNV, CDR2 YYDKDF (reference sequence). CDR3 DNA sequence: TGTGCCACCAGCACCGGGACTAGCGTACTTAGCTCCTACAATGAGCAGTTCTTC. Its translation is CATSTGTSVLSSYNEQFF.

The chain links TRBV27 to TRBJ1-2; 10 bases line up with TRBD1. V lost 5 bases to trimming and J lost 4 bases; unmatched junction nucleotides: 7. Germline V gene lookup returns CDR1 MNHEY and CDR2 SMNVEV (reference sequence). This CDR3 contains 15 residues. In DNA form, the CDR3 reads TGTGCCAGCAGTCCGACAGGGGGCACGGTCTATGGCTACACCTTC. It codes for CASSPTGGTVYGYTF.

The chain employs TRBV4-1 and TRBJ2-7, with 12 bases identical to TRBD2. Trimming took 1 base from V and 6 from J; bases not matched to a gene: 7. CDR1 MGHRA and CDR2 YSYEKL come from the germline V gene. The CDR3 runs to 16 residues. As DNA, the CDR3 is TGCGCCAGCAGCCAAGCCGCGGGACTAGCGGGCCTCGAGCAGTACTTC. It codes for CASSQAAGLAGLEQYF.